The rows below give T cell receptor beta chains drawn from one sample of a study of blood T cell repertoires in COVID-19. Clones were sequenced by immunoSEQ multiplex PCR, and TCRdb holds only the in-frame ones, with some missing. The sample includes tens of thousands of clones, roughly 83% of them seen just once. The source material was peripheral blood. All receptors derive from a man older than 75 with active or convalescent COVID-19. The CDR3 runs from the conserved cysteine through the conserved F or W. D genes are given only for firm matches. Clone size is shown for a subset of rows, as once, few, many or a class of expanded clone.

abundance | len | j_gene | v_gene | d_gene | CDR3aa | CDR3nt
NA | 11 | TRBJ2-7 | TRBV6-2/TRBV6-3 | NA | CASSQTYEQYF | TGTGCCAGCAGTCAGACCTACGAGCAGTACTTC
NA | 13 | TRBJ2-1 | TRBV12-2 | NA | CASRLVGGDEQFF | TGTGCAAGTCGCTTAGTTGGGGGCGATGAGCAGTTCTTC
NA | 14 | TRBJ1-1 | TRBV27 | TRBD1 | CASRRTGQYTEAFF | TGTGCCAGCAGACGAACGGGACAGTACACTGAAGCTTTCTTT
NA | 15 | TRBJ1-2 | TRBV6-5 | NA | CASSYSGRTNYGYTF | TGTGCCAGCAGTTACTCGGGGAGGACAAACTATGGCTACACCTTC
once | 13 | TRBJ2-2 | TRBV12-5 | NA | CASGPRGTGELFF | TGTGCTAGTGGCCCGCGGGGCACCGGGGAGCTGTTTTTT
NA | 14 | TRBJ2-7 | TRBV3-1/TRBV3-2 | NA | CASSQHRQRYEQYF | TGTGCCAGCAGCCAACATCGACAGCGCTACGAGCAGTACTTC
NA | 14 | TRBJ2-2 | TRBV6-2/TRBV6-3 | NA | CASSFFREAGELFF | TGTGCCAGCAGTTTTTTCAGGGAAGCTGGGGAGCTGTTTTTT
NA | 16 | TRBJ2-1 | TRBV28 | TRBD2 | CASSFWERELDNEQFF | TGTGCCAGCAGTTTCTGGGAGCGGGAGTTGGACAATGAGCAGTTCTTC
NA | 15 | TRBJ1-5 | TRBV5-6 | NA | CASSFSPGIDQPQHF | TGTGCCAGCAGCTTTAGTCCCGGGATCGATCAGCCCCAGCATTTT
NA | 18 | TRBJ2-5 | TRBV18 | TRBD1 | CASSPLSPGTGGKETQYF | TGTGCCAGCTCACCCCTTAGTCCCGGGACAGGGGGCAAAGAGACCCAGTACTTC
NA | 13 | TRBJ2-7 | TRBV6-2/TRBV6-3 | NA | CASSLGPSYEQYF | TGTGCCAGCAGTTTGGGGCCATCCTACGAGCAGTACTTC
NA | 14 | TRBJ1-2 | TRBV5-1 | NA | CASSLGGSIYGYTF | TGCGCCAGCAGCTTGGGCGGGAGTATCTATGGCTATACCTTC
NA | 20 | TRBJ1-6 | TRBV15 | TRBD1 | CATSSSPWGDRGSYNSPLHF | TGTGCCACCAGCAGTTCCCCTTGGGGAGACAGGGGCTCCTATAATTCACCCCTCCACTTT
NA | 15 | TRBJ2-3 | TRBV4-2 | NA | CASSQVLGATDTQYF | TGTGCCAGCAGCCAAGTTCTAGGCGCCACAGATACGCAGTATTTT
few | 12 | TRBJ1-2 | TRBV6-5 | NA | CASLAVRIGYTF | TGTGCCAGCCTTGCGGTTAGGATAGGCTACACCTTC
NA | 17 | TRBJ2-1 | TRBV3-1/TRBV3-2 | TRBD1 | CASSRGTGTGGWDEQFF | TGTGCCAGCAGCCGCGGGACGGGGACAGGGGGTTGGGATGAGCAGTTCTTC
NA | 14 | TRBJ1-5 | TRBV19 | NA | CASSKEGGNQPQHF | TGTGCCAGTAGTAAGGAGGGCGGGAATCAGCCCCAGCATTTT
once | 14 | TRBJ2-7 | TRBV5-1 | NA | CASSLDRPNYEQYF | TGCGCCAGCAGCTTGGACAGGCCGAACTACGAGCAGTACTTC
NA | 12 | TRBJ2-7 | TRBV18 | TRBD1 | CASSSQGVEQYF | TGTGCCAGCTCATCACAGGGGGTCGAGCAGTACTTC
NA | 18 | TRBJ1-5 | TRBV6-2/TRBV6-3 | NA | CASSYSTGRVYSNQPQHF | TGTGCCAGCAGTTACTCGACAGGTAGGGTTTATAGCAATCAGCCCCAGCATTTT
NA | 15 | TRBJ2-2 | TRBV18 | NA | CASSPRSRYTGELFF | TGTGCCAGCTCACCGAGATCTAGGTACACCGGGGAGCTGTTTTTT
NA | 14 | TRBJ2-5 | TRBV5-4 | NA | CASRYARQQETQYF | TGTGCCAGCAGATATGCGCGACAGCAAGAGACCCAGTACTTC
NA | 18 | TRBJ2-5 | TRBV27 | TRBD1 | CASSLREYRDRGWETQYF | TGTGCCAGCAGTTTAAGGGAGTATAGGGACAGGGGCTGGGAGACCCAGTACTTC
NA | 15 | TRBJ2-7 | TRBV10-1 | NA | CASSESIGIPYEQYF | TGCGCCAGCAGTGAGTCAATTGGCATACCCTACGAGCAGTACTTC
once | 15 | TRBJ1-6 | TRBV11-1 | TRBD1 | CASSLQQGSNSPLHF | TGTGCCAGCAGCTTACAACAGGGGTCTAATTCACCCCTCCACTTT
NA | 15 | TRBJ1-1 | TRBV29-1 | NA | CSVEDGTGVSTEAFF | TGCAGCGTTGAAGACGGCACGGGGGTGAGCACTGAAGCTTTCTTT
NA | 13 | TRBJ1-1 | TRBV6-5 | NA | CASSYRGQRKAFF | TGTGCCAGCAGTTACCGCGGACAGAGAAAAGCTTTCTTT
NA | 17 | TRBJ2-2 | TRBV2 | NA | CASRAARTASNTGELFF | TGTGCCAGCAGAGCAGCGAGGACAGCCTCGAACACCGGGGAGCTGTTTTTT
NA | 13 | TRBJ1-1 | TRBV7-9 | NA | CASSPTANTEAFF | TGTGCCAGCAGCCCCACAGCGAACACTGAAGCTTTCTTT
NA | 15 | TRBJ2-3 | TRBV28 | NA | CASSLWRSSTDTQYF | TGTGCCAGCAGTTTATGGCGGTCTAGCACAGATACGCAGTATTTT
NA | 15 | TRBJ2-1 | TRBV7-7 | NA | CASSKDFGPVNEQFF | TGTGCCAGCAGCAAGGACTTTGGGCCCGTTAATGAGCAGTTCTTC
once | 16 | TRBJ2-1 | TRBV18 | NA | CASSPPRGGKINEQFF | TGTGCCAGCTCACCCCCGAGGGGGGGAAAGATCAATGAGCAGTTCTTC